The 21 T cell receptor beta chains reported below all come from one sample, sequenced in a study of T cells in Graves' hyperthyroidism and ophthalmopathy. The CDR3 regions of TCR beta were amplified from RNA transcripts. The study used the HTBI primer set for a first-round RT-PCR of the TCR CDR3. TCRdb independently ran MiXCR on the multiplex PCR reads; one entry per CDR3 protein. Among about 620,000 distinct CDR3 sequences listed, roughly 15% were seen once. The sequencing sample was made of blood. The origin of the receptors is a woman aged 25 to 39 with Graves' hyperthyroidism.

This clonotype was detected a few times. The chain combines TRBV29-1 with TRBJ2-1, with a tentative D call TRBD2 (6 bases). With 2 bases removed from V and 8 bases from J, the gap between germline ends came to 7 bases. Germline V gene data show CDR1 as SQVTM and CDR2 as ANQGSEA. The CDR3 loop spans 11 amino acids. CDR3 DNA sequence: TGCAGCGTTGAATCGGGGGATGAGCAGTTCTTC. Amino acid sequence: CSVESGDEQFF.

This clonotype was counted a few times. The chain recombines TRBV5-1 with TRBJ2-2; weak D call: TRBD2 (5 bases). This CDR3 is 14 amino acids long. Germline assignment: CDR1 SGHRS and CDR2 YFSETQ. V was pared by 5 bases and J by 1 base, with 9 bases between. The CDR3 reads CASREALNTGELFF. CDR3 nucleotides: TGCGCCAGCAGGGAGGCCCTGAACACCGGGGAGCTGTTTTTT.

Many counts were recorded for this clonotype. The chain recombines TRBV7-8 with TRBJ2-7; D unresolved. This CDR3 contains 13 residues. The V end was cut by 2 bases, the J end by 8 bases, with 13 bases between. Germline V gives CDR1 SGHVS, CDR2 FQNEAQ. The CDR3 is CASSLRVGLQQYF. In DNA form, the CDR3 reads TGTGCCAGCAGCTTACGGGTAGGGTTGCAGCAGTACTTC.

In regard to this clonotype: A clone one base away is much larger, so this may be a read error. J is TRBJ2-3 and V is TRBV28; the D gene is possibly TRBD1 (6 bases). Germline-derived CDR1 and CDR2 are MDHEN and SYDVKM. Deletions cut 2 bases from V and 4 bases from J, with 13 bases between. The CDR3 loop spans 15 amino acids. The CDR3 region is CASSLGQPGADTQYF. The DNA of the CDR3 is TGTGCCAGCAGTTTAGGACAGCCGGGCGCAGATACGCAGTATTTT.

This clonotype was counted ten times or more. CDR3 DNA: TGTGCCAGCACCTACGCACAGGCGCGAAGCTCCTACGAGCAGTACTTC. Translated: CASTYAQARSSYEQYF. This chain links TRBV28 with TRBJ2-7; maybe TRBD1 (5 bases). This CDR3 contains 16 residues. The V and J ends lost 7 bases and 0 bases respectively, with 19 bases between them. The germline V gene has CDR1 MDHEN and CDR2 SYDVKM.

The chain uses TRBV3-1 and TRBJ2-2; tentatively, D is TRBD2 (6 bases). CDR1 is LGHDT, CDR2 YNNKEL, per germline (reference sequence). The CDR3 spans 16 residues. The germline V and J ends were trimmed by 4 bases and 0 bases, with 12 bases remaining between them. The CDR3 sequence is CASSPLRGTNTGELFF. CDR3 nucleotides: TGTGCCAGCAGCCCCTTACGGGGGACGAACACCGGGGAGCTGTTTTTT.

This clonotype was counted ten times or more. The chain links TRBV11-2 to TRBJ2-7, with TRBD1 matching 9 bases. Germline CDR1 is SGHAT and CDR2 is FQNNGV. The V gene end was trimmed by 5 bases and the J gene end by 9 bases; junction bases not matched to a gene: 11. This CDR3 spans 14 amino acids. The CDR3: CASSSSSGQGTQYF. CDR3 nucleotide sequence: TGTGCCAGCAGCAGCAGCTCGGGACAGGGAACGCAGTACTTC. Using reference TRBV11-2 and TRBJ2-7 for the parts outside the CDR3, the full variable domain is EAGVAQSPRYKIIEKRQSVAFWCNPISGHATLYWYQQILGQGPKLLIQFQNNGVVDDSQLPKDRFSAERLKGVDSTLKIQPAKLEDSAVYLCASSSSSGQGTQYFGPGTRLTVT.

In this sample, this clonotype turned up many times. The CDR3 DNA follows: TGTGCCAGCAGCCAAGACGATTCAGGGGCTTACTATGGCTACACCTTC. Encoded protein: CASSQDDSGAYYGYTF. The chain uses TRBV4-2 and TRBJ1-2, with a tentative D call TRBD1 (6 bases). Trimming cost V 0 bases and J 3 bases, with 14 bases left between them. The CDR3 is 16 amino acids. Germline-derived CDR1 and CDR2 are LGHNA and YNFKEQ.

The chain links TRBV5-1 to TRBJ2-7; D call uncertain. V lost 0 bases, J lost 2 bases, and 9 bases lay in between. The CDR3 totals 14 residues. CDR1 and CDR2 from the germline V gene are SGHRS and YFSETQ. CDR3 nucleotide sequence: TGCGCCAGCAGCTTGGGGCGAACCCCCTACGAGCAGTACTTC. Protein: CASSLGRTPYEQYF.

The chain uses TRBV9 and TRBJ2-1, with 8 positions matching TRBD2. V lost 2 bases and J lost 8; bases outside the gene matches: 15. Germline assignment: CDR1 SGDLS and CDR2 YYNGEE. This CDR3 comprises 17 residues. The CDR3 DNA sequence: TGTGCCAGCAGCGTCACAACACTCGGGAGGGCCAGGGATGAGCAGTTCTTC. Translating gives CASSVTTLGRARDEQFF.

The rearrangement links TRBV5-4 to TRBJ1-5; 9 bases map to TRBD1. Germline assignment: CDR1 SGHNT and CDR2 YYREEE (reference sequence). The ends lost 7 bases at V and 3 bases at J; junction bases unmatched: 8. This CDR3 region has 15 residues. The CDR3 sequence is CASGTGTGFNQPQHF. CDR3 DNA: TGTGCCAGCGGAACCGGGACAGGGTTCAATCAGCCCCAGCATTTT.

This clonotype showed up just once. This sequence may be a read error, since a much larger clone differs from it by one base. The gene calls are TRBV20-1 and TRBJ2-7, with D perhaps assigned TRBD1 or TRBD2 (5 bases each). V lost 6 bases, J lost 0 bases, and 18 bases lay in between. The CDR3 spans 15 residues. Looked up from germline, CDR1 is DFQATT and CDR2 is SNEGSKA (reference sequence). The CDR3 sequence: CSALPWGSGSYEQYF. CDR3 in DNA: TGCAGTGCCCTACCGTGGGGGTCGGGCTCCTACGAGCAGTACTTC.

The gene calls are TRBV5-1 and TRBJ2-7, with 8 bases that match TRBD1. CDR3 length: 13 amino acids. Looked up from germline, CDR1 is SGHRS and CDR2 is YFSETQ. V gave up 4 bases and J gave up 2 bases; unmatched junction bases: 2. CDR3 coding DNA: TGCGCCAGCAGCCGGGACAGGCCCTACGAGCAGTACTTC. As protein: CASSRDRPYEQYF.

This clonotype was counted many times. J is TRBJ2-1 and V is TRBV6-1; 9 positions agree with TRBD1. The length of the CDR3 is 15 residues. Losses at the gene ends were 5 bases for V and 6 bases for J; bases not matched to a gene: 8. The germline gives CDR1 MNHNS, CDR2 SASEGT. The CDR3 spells CASSIGTGIGNEQFF. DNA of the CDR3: TGTGCCAGCAGTATCGGGACAGGGATTGGCAATGAGCAGTTCTTC.

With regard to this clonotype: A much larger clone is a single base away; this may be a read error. The CDR3 DNA sequence: TGTGCCAGCAACGCACAGGGTAAAGGGGAGACCCAGCACTTC. This encodes CASNAQGKGETQHF. V and J are TRBV27 and TRBJ2-5, with a weak D call TRBD1 (6 bases). This CDR3 contains 14 residues. CDR1 is MNHEY, CDR2 SMNVEV, per germline (reference sequence).

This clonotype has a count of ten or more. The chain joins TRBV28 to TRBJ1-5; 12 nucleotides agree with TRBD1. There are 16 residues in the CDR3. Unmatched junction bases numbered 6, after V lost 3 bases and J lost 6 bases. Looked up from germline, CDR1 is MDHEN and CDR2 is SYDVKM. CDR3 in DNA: TGTGCCAGCAGTTTCCAGGGACAGGGGGCTGGTCAGCCCCAGCATTTT. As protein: CASSFQGQGAGQPQHF.

The CDR3 nucleotides are TGTGCCAGCAGCCAAGAGGTAGGGGGCGACTATGGCTACACCTTC. Its protein is CASSQEVGGDYGYTF. The chain is built from TRBV3-1 and TRBJ1-2; 7 bases fit TRBD1. The CDR3 has 15 residues. Trimming cost V 0 bases and J 3 bases; bases outside gene matches: 4. Germline V gene sequence: CDR1 LGHDT, CDR2 YNNKEL (reference sequence). Full variable domain (outside the CDR3, taken from reference TRBV3-1 and TRBJ1-2): DTAVSQTPKYLVTQMGNDKSIKCEQNLGHDTMYWYKQDSKKFLKIMFSYNNKELIINETVPNRFSPKSPDKAHLNLHINSLELGDSAVYFCASSQEVGGDYGYTFGSGTRLTVV.

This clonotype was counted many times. The CDR3 reads CATLGQTGPGNTIYF. The CDR3 bases are TGTGCCACCCTGGGACAGACTGGCCCCGGAAACACCATATATTTT. The chain recombines TRBV28 with TRBJ1-3; 7 bases align to TRBD1. The V segment lost 10 bases and the J segment 4 bases; nucleotides outside the gene matches: 13. This CDR3 spans 15 amino acids. Germline V gene data show CDR1 as MDHEN and CDR2 as SYDVKM.

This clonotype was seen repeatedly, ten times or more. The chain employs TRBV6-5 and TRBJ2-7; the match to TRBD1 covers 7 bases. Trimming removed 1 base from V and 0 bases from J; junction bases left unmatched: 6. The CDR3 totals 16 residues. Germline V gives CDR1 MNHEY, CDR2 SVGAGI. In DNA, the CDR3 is TGTGCCAGCAGTTACTACCAGGGGGAGAGCTCCTACGAGCAGTACTTC. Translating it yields CASSYYQGESSYEQYF.

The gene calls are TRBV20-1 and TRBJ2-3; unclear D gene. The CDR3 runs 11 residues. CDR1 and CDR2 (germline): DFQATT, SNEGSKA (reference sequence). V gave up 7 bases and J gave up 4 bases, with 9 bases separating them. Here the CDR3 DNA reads TGCAGTGTGGTCGGCTCAGATACGCAGTATTTT. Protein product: CSVVGSDTQYF.

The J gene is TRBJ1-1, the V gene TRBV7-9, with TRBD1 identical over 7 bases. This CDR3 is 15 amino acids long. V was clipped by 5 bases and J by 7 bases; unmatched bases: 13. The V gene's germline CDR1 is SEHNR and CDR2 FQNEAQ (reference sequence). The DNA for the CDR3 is TGTGCCAGCAGCGCTCGACAGGGATTGGACGGTGAAGCTTTCTTT. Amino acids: CASSARQGLDGEAFF. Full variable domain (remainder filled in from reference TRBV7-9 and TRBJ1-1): DTGVSQNPRHKITKRGQNVTFRCDPISEHNRLYWYRQTLGQGPEFLTYFQNEAQLEKSRLLSDRFSAERPKGSFSTLEIQRTEQGDSAMYLCASSARQGLDGEAFFGQGTRLTVV.